This T cell receptor (beta chain) is drawn from a study of PD-L1 blockade in urothelial cancer. For the study at large: Reported median T cell count for blood samples was roughly 140,000. Regarding the study as a whole: Patients with below-median pretreatment blood clonality survived longer.

Documented time point: peripheral blood 6 weeks after treatment start. Anywhere from 1 to 8 samples came from each patient, spanning pretreatment and on-treatment. Comments on this clone: Its specificity is unknown.

TCRdb keeps only in-frame clones here, not all; method: immunoSEQ multiplex PCR. Of about 30,000 clones listed, 79% are singletons. J lost 7 bases, V lost 4 bases, and 7 bases had no gene match. Germline-derived CDR1 and CDR2 are LGHNA and YSLEER. The CDR3 sequence is 15 residues long. The sequence was collected from a man aged 70 or older with urothelial cancer. This material consisted of PBMCs, taken around atezolizumab (anti-PD-L1) treatment. The chain couples TRBV4-3 to TRBJ1-4; TRBD1 matches 9 bases. The CDR3 DNA sequence: TGCGCCAGCAGCCTCTCCGGGACAGGGCTTGAAAAACTGTTTTTT. It is translated as CASSLSGTGLEKLFF.